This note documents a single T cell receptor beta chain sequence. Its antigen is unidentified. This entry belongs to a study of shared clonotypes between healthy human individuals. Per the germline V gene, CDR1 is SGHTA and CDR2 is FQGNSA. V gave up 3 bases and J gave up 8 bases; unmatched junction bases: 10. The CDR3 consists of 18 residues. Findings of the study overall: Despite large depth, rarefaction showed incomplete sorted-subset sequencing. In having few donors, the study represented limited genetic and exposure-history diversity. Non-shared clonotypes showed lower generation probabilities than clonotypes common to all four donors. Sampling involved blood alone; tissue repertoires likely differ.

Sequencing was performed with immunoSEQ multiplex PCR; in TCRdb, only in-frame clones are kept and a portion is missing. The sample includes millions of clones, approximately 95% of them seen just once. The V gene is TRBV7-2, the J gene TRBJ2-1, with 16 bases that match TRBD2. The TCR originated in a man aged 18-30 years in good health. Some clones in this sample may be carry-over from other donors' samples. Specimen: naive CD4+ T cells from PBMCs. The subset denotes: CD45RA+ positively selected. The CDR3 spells CASSFSSGGLAGGHEQFF. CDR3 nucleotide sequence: TGTGCCAGCAGCTTCTCTTCTGGGGGACTAGCGGGAGGGCATGAGCAGTTCTTC.